Listed below are T cell receptor beta chains from one sample, sequenced in a study of blood T cell repertoires in COVID-19. The table came from immunoSEQ multiplex PCR; TCRdb's copy has only in-frame clones and leaves some out. There are 150,000 to 200,000 clones in the sample; about four fifths occur only once, and approximately 6.9% lies in the top ten. The sample consisted of peripheral blood. Receptors originate from a man in his fifties or sixties with acute or convalescent COVID-19. The CDR3 runs from the conserved cysteine through the conserved F or W. The D gene is left open where the match is weak. Rows may omit the clone size; those that give it use once, few, many or a size class.

J gene	V gene	D gene	clone size	CDR3 protein	CDR3 DNA
TRBJ2-3	TRBV5-5	TRBD1	-	CASSAAYRGHSTDTQYF	TGTGCCAGCAGCGCAGCTTACAGGGGGCATAGCACAGATACGCAGTATTTT
TRBJ2-1	TRBV5-1	-	-	CASSFPTPSYNEQFF	TGCGCCAGCAGCTTCCCTACTCCCTCCTACAATGAGCAGTTCTTC
TRBJ2-3	TRBV19	TRBD2	-	CASSIDHIWTSGTSTDTQYF	TGTGCCAGTAGTATAGATCATATTTGGACTAGCGGTACTAGCACAGATACGCAGTATTTT
TRBJ1-2	TRBV2	-	-	CASRTLSSGYTF	TGTGCCAGCAGGACACTGTCGAGTGGCTACACCTTC
TRBJ2-3	TRBV27	TRBD1	-	CASSMRGHLSTDTQYF	TGTGCCAGCAGCATGAGGGGGCACTTAAGCACAGATACGCAGTATTTT
TRBJ2-7	TRBV27	TRBD2	-	CASSSPGTRGYEQYF	TGTGCCAGCAGTTCCCCCGGGACTAGGGGCTACGAGCAGTACTTC
TRBJ1-4	TRBV7-9	-	-	CASSLEVAGGEKLFF	TGTGCCAGCAGCTTAGAAGTAGCCGGGGGTGAAAAACTGTTTTTT
TRBJ2-7	TRBV7-9	-	once	CASSTGVYEQYF	TGTGCCAGCTCGACGGGGGTCTACGAGCAGTACTTC
TRBJ2-1	TRBV2	-	-	CASSETWTNSYNEQFF	TGTGCCAGCAGTGAAACATGGACTAACTCCTACAATGAGCAGTTCTTC
TRBJ1-1	TRBV11-2	TRBD1	-	CASSRGLGTEAFF	TGTGCCAGCAGCAGGGGGCTGGGCACTGAAGCTTTCTTT
TRBJ1-1	TRBV4-2	TRBD1	few	CASLRGTRQGAYTEAFF	TGTGCCAGTCTGCGGGGGACCCGACAGGGGGCTTATACTGAAGCTTTCTTT
TRBJ2-3	TRBV9	TRBD1	-	CASSSTGESADTQYF	TGTGCCAGCAGTTCGACAGGGGAGAGCGCAGATACGCAGTATTTT
TRBJ1-6	TRBV12-1	-	-	CASSFLESDSPLHF	TGTGCCAGCAGCTTTTTAGAATCTGATTCACCCCTCCACTTT
TRBJ1-2	TRBV3-1/TRBV3-2	-	-	CASSRRQQLGYTF	TGTGCCAGCAGCCGCCGACAGCAATTAGGCTACACCTTC
TRBJ2-7	TRBV7-6	-	-	CASSPLGGAASYEQYF	TGTGCCAGCAGCCCCTTGGGGGGGGCTGCCTCCTACGAGCAGTACTTC
TRBJ2-5	TRBV7-3	TRBD2	-	CASSLDGTSQETQYF	TGTGCCAGCAGCTTAGACGGGACTAGTCAAGAGACCCAGTACTTC
TRBJ2-7	TRBV6-6	TRBD1	-	CASSYDGTGSDEQYF	TGTGCCAGCAGTTACGATGGGACAGGGTCAGACGAGCAGTACTTC
TRBJ1-3	TRBV12-3/TRBV12-4	-	-	CASSRGQNTIYF	TGTGCCAGCAGCCGTGGACAGAACACCATATATTTT
TRBJ1-1	TRBV9	TRBD1	-	CASSSSGTGGTEAFF	TGTGCCAGCAGCTCCTCCGGGACAGGGGGCACTGAAGCTTTCTTT
TRBJ2-7	TRBV7-8	-	-	CASSLVTGLLYEQYF	TGTGCCAGCAGCTTAGTGACAGGACTTTTGTACGAGCAGTACTTC
TRBJ2-2	TRBV5-4	TRBD2	-	CASSPLANPTGELFF	TGTGCCAGCAGCCCACTAGCGAACCCCACCGGGGAGCTGTTTTTT
TRBJ1-2	TRBV29-1	-	-	CSARTPSVGYTF	TGCAGCGCCCGTACCCCGAGTGTAGGCTACACCTTC
TRBJ1-2	TRBV4-3	TRBD1	few	CASSQDYDRGGYTF	TGCGCCAGCAGCCAAGATTACGACAGGGGAGGCTACACCTTC
TRBJ2-7	TRBV7-2	TRBD2	-	CASSQQVTSGGAREQYF	TGTGCCAGCAGCCAACAAGTTACTAGCGGGGGGGCGCGGGAGCAGTACTTC
TRBJ1-6	TRBV10-3	-	-	CATCMESYNSPLHF	TGTGCCACCTGTATGGAGTCCTATAATTCACCCCTCCACTTT
TRBJ2-2	TRBV6-5	TRBD1	-	CASSYGTGAAGELFF	TGTGCCAGCAGTTACGGGACAGGGGCGGCCGGGGAGCTGTTTTTT
TRBJ2-1	TRBV5-6	-	few	CASSLALARLYEQFF	TGTGCCAGCAGCTTGGCTCTAGCTCGGCTCTATGAGCAGTTCTTC
TRBJ1-2	TRBV30	TRBD1	-	CAWSTGGPGYTF	TGTGCCTGGAGTACAGGGGGCCCTGGCTACACCTTC
TRBJ2-3	TRBV27	TRBD2	-	CASSPGTSVRTDTQYF	TGTGCCAGCAGTCCTGGGACTAGCGTACGCACAGATACGCAGTATTTT
TRBJ1-6	TRBV4-1	-	few	CASSRTVQNSPLHF	TGCGCCAGCAGCCGGACAGTACAGAATTCACCCCTCCACTTT
TRBJ2-1	TRBV6-1	TRBD2	-	CASSELLAGDSSNEQFF	TGTGCCAGCAGTGAATTGTTAGCGGGAGATAGCTCCAATGAGCAGTTCTTC
TRBJ2-1	TRBV6-6	-	-	CASSRTHNEQFF	TGTGCCAGCAGTCGGACTCACAATGAGCAGTTCTTC
TRBJ2-7	TRBV10-3	TRBD2	-	CAISESIAGEVEQYF	TGTGCCATCAGTGAGTCTATAGCGGGAGAAGTAGAGCAGTACTTC
TRBJ1-5	TRBV10-3	-	once	CAISPLGDQPQHF	TGTGCCATCAGTCCCCTAGGGGATCAGCCCCAGCATTTT
TRBJ1-2	TRBV25-1	TRBD1	once	CASSESLSGGSNGYTF	TGTGCCAGCAGTGAATCGCTGTCAGGGGGAAGCAATGGCTACACCTTC
TRBJ2-7	TRBV23-1	-	-	CASNGAGPYEQYF	TGCGCCAGCAATGGAGCGGGCCCCTACGAGCAGTACTTC
TRBJ2-5	TRBV30	-	-	CAWSWSGYQETQYF	TGTGCCTGGAGTTGGAGCGGGTATCAAGAGACCCAGTACTTC
TRBJ2-1	TRBV27	TRBD2	-	CASSLSLAGVDEQFF	TGTGCCAGCAGTTTATCCCTAGCGGGGGTCGATGAGCAGTTCTTC
TRBJ1-2	TRBV4-2	-	-	CASSQEGRIAWYTF	TGTGCCAGCAGCCAAGAAGGCAGGATTGCCTGGTACACCTTC
TRBJ2-2	TRBV29-1	-	-	CSVRGAGELFF	TGCAGCGTGCGCGGGGCCGGGGAGCTGTTTTTT
TRBJ1-1	TRBV6-5	-	many	CATLRTPLVATEAFF	TGTGCCACGCTACGTACCCCTCTAGTGGCAACTGAAGCTTTCTTT
TRBJ1-2	TRBV6-2/TRBV6-3	-	-	CASSYNSYYGYTF	TGTGCCAGCAGTTATAACAGCTACTATGGCTACACCTTC
TRBJ1-2	TRBV19	-	-	CASSPPGLQDYGYTF	TGTGCCAGTAGCCCACCGGGACTGCAAGACTATGGCTACACCTTC
TRBJ1-5	TRBV28	-	-	CASSKGGNQPQHF	TGTGCCAGCAGTAAAGGGGGCAATCAGCCCCAGCATTTT
TRBJ1-4	TRBV5-1	TRBD1	-	CASSLQTGINEKLFF	TGCGCCAGCAGCCTCCAGACAGGGATTAACGAAAAACTGTTTTTT
TRBJ1-2	TRBV19	-	once	CAALREDRNGYTF	TGTGCCGCCCTAAGGGAGGACCGGAATGGCTACACCTTC
TRBJ2-7	TRBV29-1	-	-	CSVEPAGLSYEQYF	TGCAGCGTTGAACCTGCAGGGCTCTCCTACGAGCAGTACTTC
TRBJ1-2	TRBV19	-	-	CASSIEGGNYGYTF	TGTGCCAGTAGTATAGAGGGAGGGAACTATGGCTACACCTTC
TRBJ2-2	TRBV9	TRBD1	-	CASNRGRDRATGELFF	TGTGCCAGCAACCGAGGCCGGGACAGGGCAACCGGGGAGCTGTTTTTT
TRBJ1-2	TRBV28	-	-	CASSLWAANYGYTF	TGTGCCAGCAGTTTATGGGCCGCCAACTATGGCTACACCTTC
TRBJ1-5	TRBV11-2	TRBD1	few	CASSLNRGSNQPQHF	TGTGCCAGCAGCTTGAACAGGGGAAGCAATCAGCCCCAGCATTTT
TRBJ1-1	TRBV9	-	-	CASSVDGGTEAFF	TGTGCCAGCAGCGTAGACGGCGGGACTGAAGCTTTCTTT
TRBJ1-4	TRBV5-5	TRBD1	-	CASSWGQGAEKLFF	TGTGCCAGCAGCTGGGGACAGGGGGCTGAAAAACTGTTTTTT
TRBJ2-7	TRBV7-2	TRBD2	-	CASSLDHHRWDYSYEQYF	TGTGCCAGCAGCTTAGATCACCATAGGTGGGACTATTCCTACGAGCAGTACTTC
TRBJ2-2	TRBV2	TRBD2	-	CASSEGLGRNTGELFF	TGTGCCAGCAGTGAGGGACTAGGGAGAAACACCGGGGAGCTGTTTTTT
TRBJ1-3	TRBV7-2	TRBD1	-	CASSADRGQGNTIYF	TGTGCCAGCAGCGCCGACAGGGGGCAGGGAAACACCATATATTTT
TRBJ2-1	TRBV25-1	TRBD2	-	CASSVGERGDNEQFF	TGTGCCAGCAGTGTCGGGGAGCGGGGGGACAATGAGCAGTTCTTC
TRBJ1-2	TRBV5-4	TRBD1	few	CATLPSGGGYGYTF	TGTGCCACCCTCCCATCAGGGGGTGGCTATGGCTACACCTTC
TRBJ2-3	TRBV2	TRBD2	-	CASGTSGKDTQYF	TGTGCCAGCGGGACTAGCGGGAAAGATACGCAGTATTTT